Shown below are 21 T cell receptor beta chains from a single sample sequenced in a study of response to subunit inactivated influenza vaccine. MiXCR, run by TCRdb on the RT-PCR reads, gives a single entry per CDR3 protein. The repertoire includes 650,000 to 800,000 distinct CDR3 sequences, about a fifth of them detected once, and 9.5% to 13% sits in the top ten. Sequenced here: PBMCs from blood, sampled roughly 5 days after vaccination. The receptors come from a man aged 50 to 59 who received an inactivated influenza vaccine.

The chain links TRBV6-2 or TRBV6-3 to TRBJ2-7; 11 nucleotides align to TRBD2. Germline V gene lookup returns CDR1 MNHEY and CDR2 SVGEGT. This CDR3 comprises 16 residues. V dropped 4 bases and J dropped 0; count of bases not matched to a gene: 5. This chain's CDR3 is CASSSILAGASYEQYF. In nucleotides, the CDR3 is TGTGCCAGCAGTTCGATACTAGCGGGGGCCTCCTACGAGCAGTACTTC.

Concerning this clonotype: One end of the junction does not line up with germline, which may come from a read error. In DNA form, the CDR3 reads TGTGGCAGCAGCTTAGCGGGGACAGGAAACTACGAGCAGTACTTC. Translating gives CGSSLAGTGNYEQYF. V is TRBV7-8 and J is TRBJ2-7; the D call may be TRBD1 or TRBD2 (8 bases each). The CDR3 covers 15 residues. Germline V gene lookup returns CDR1 SGHVS and CDR2 FQNEAQ.

This rearrangement joins TRBV29-1 to TRBJ1-2; 7 bases line up with TRBD1. V shed 3 bases, J shed 4 bases, and the junction held 5 bases outside the gene matches. This CDR3 contains 13 residues. CDR1 is SQVTM and CDR2 is ANQGSEA in the germline V gene. The CDR3 sequence: CSVENRGAYGYTF. For the CDR3, the DNA is TGCAGCGTTGAGAACAGGGGCGCCTATGGCTACACCTTC.

This clonotype was detected only a few times. This chain uses TRBV5-1 with TRBJ2-1, with 11 bases fitting TRBD2. Germline V CDR1 and CDR2: SGHRS, YFSETQ. V dropped 3 bases and J dropped 6; count of bases not matched to a gene: 5. This CDR3 contains 15 residues. The DNA of the CDR3 is TGCGCCAGCAGCTCCCTAGCGGGAGGTCCCAATGAGCAGTTCTTC. Translation gives CASSSLAGGPNEQFF.

The chain employs TRBV7-2 and TRBJ2-7; TRBD2 matches at 15 bases. The CDR3 contains 19 residues. After removal of 0 bases from V and 0 bases from J, the junction contained 6 bases not matched to a gene. The V gene's germline CDR1 is SGHTA and CDR2 FQGNSA. The CDR3 protein is CASSLAGGLAGGRSYEQYF. The CDR3 DNA sequence: TGTGCCAGCAGCTTAGCCGGGGGACTAGCGGGAGGCCGCTCCTACGAGCAGTACTTC.

This clonotype was counted only a few times. The chain has TRBV6-4 and TRBJ2-1; D not resolved. The CDR3 length is 15 residues. Trimming left V 3 bases short and J 6 bases short, with 15 bases between. Germline-derived CDR1 and CDR2 are MRHNA and SNTAGT. In nucleotides, the CDR3 is TGTGCCAGCAGTGATTCTTACAGTTTACCCAATGAGCAGTTCTTC. This encodes CASSDSYSLPNEQFF.

The V gene is TRBV4-3, the J gene TRBJ2-7, with D perhaps TRBD1 (5 bases). Germline V gene sequence: CDR1 LGHNA, CDR2 YSLEER. There are 16 residues in the CDR3. Between the trimmed V and J ends, which lost 0 bases and 1 base, there was a span of 13 bases. The CDR3 sequence: CASSQEGPGRSYEQYF. The CDR3 coding sequence is TGCGCCAGCAGCCAAGAGGGTCCAGGGCGTTCCTACGAGCAGTACTTC.

The genes are TRBV10-3 and TRBJ2-2, with D perhaps assigned TRBD1 or TRBD2 (6 bases each). Germline V CDR1 and CDR2: ENHRY, SYGVKD. The CDR3 loop spans 16 amino acids. Trimming stripped 0 bases from V and 7 bases from J, with 15 bases between. The CDR3 spells CAISESFLGGGGELFF. As DNA, the CDR3 is TGTGCCATCAGTGAGTCCTTCCTGGGGGGCGGCGGGGAGCTGTTTTTT.

There are a few counts of this clonotype. This rearrangement joins TRBV6-2 or TRBV6-3 to TRBJ2-1, with TRBD2 matching 7 bases. V lost 0 bases to trimming and J lost 7 bases; unmatched junction nucleotides: 21. The germline gives CDR1 MNHEY, CDR2 SVGEGT. This CDR3 has 20 residues. The CDR3, as DNA: TGTGCCAGCAGTTACTCCTTCGGCGGCCGGCGGGAGAAGTTGAGTAATGAGCAGTTCTTC. This translates into CASSYSFGGRREKLSNEQFF.

This clonotype was recorded at least ten times. The chain is built from TRBV5-1 and TRBJ1-1; no firm D call. Trimming removed 1 base at V and 8 bases at J, with 12 bases between. Germline V gives CDR1 SGHRS, CDR2 YFSETQ. There are 13 residues in the CDR3. The CDR3 protein is CASSLTFMGEAFF. The CDR3, as DNA: TGCGCCAGCAGCTTGACTTTTATGGGGGAAGCTTTCTTT.

The chain recombines TRBV18 with TRBJ2-7, with D hard to call. V lost 6 bases and J 4 bases, leaving 13 bases between the germline ends. Looked up from germline, CDR1 is KGHSH and CDR2 is LQKENI. The CDR3 has 13 amino acids. The CDR3 region is CASSPGPKYEQYF. The CDR3 DNA follows: TGTGCCAGCTCCCCGGGCCCGAAATACGAGCAGTACTTC.

This clonotype appeared many times. This chain joins TRBV6-2 or TRBV6-3 and TRBJ2-2, with a possible D match to TRBD1 (5 bases). Germline CDR1 reads MNHEY; CDR2 reads SVGEGT. Trimming removed 10 bases from V and 7 bases from J, with 10 bases in between. This CDR3 comprises 11 residues. The CDR3 reads CATRVVGELFF. The CDR3 bases are TGTGCCACCAGGGTCGTCGGGGAGCTGTTTTTT.

The chain carries TRBV12-3 or TRBV12-4 and TRBJ2-7, with TRBD1 matching over 7 bases. CDR3 length: 15 residues. J gave up 1 base and V 4 bases, and 7 bases lay outside the gene matches. The DNA of the CDR3 is TGTGCCAGCAGTTGGGAGACAGGGAAATCCTACGAGCAGTACTTC. This sequence encodes CASSWETGKSYEQYF.

This clonotype has only a few counts. The chain recombines TRBV7-6 with TRBJ1-2; no clear D. Trimming took off 5 bases at V and 3 bases at J, with 22 bases between the two ends. Germline CDR1 is SGHVS and CDR2 is FNYEAQ. CDR3 length: 17 residues. In DNA form, the CDR3 reads TGTGCCAGCAGCCGTTTACTCAAAACGGACGGATACTATGGCTACACCTTC. It specifies CASSRLLKTDGYYGYTF. Full variable domain (remainder filled in from reference TRBV7-6 and TRBJ1-2): GAGVSQSPRYKVTKRGQDVALRCDPISGHVSLYWYRQALGQGPEFLTYFNYEAQQDKSGLPNDRFSAERPEGSISTLTIQRTEQRDSAMYRCASSRLLKTDGYYGYTFGSGTRLTVV.

V and J are TRBV30 and TRBJ1-5, with a weak D call TRBD1 (5 bases). V was clipped by 5 bases and J by 7 bases, with 15 bases between them. Germline loops: CDR1 GTSNPN, CDR2 SVGIG (reference sequence). The CDR3 sequence is 13 residues long. The CDR3 DNA follows: TGTGCCTGGGGGGGGGACCTGGGACAGCCCCAGCATTTT. Protein sequence: CAWGGDLGQPQHF.

This clonotype has a count of ten or more. The V call is TRBV25-1, the J call TRBJ2-7; D gene unclear. Germline lookup yields CDR1 MGHDK and CDR2 SYGVNS. CDR3 length equals 10 residues. V was clipped by 4 bases and J by 4 bases, with 2 bases between them. CDR3 nucleotide sequence: TGTGCCAGCAGTGGGTACGAGCAGTACTTC. It yields the protein CASSGYEQYF.

The gene calls are TRBV4-2 and TRBJ2-1; 11 bases fit TRBD2. The CDR3 has 18 amino acids. Germline V gene lookup returns CDR1 LGHNA and CDR2 YNFKEQ. V shed 1 base and J 8 bases; nucleotides not matched to a gene: 13. The CDR3 loop reads CASSQAQLAGGPLYEQFF. In nucleotides, the CDR3 is TGTGCCAGCAGCCAAGCCCAGTTAGCGGGGGGGCCTTTGTATGAGCAGTTCTTC.

V is TRBV12-3 or TRBV12-4 and J is TRBJ2-7; weak D call: TRBD1 (6 bases). There are 13 residues in the CDR3. Deletions cut 7 bases from V and 0 bases from J, with 10 bases between. The CDR3 loop reads CASKGQPSYEQYF. Here the CDR3 DNA reads TGTGCCAGCAAAGGACAGCCCTCCTACGAGCAGTACTTC.

This clonotype occurred many times. J is TRBJ2-3 and V is TRBV11-2; D is possibly TRBD1 (5 bases). Trimming shortened V by 1 base and J by 2 bases, and 10 bases separated the two germline ends. The V gene's germline CDR1 is SGHAT and CDR2 FQNNGV. This CDR3 comprises 15 residues. The CDR3 bases are TGTGCCAGCAGCTTAGGGGGCAGCTACACAGATACGCAGTATTTT. Encoded protein: CASSLGGSYTDTQYF.

This clonotype was counted between two and nine times. The chain couples TRBV20-1 to TRBJ2-7; D is undetermined. V was cut by 3 bases and J by 3 bases, with 9 bases left in between. The CDR3 spans 12 residues. CDR1 is DFQATT, CDR2 SNEGSKA, per germline (reference sequence). CDR3: CSAREEVYEQYF. The CDR3 DNA sequence: TGCAGTGCTAGGGAAGAGGTCTACGAGCAGTACTTC.

Many counts were recorded for this clonotype. The chain carries TRBV20-1 and TRBJ1-5, with TRBD1 as a possible D gene (6 bases). CDR1 and CDR2 from the germline V gene are DFQATT and SNEGSKA (reference sequence). The ends were cut back, 2 bases at V and 3 bases at J, with 17 bases in the middle. The CDR3 runs 16 residues. The CDR3 loop reads CSARYPGQRNNQPQHF. The CDR3 nucleotides read TGCAGTGCTAGATATCCCGGACAGCGCAACAATCAGCCCCAGCATTTT.